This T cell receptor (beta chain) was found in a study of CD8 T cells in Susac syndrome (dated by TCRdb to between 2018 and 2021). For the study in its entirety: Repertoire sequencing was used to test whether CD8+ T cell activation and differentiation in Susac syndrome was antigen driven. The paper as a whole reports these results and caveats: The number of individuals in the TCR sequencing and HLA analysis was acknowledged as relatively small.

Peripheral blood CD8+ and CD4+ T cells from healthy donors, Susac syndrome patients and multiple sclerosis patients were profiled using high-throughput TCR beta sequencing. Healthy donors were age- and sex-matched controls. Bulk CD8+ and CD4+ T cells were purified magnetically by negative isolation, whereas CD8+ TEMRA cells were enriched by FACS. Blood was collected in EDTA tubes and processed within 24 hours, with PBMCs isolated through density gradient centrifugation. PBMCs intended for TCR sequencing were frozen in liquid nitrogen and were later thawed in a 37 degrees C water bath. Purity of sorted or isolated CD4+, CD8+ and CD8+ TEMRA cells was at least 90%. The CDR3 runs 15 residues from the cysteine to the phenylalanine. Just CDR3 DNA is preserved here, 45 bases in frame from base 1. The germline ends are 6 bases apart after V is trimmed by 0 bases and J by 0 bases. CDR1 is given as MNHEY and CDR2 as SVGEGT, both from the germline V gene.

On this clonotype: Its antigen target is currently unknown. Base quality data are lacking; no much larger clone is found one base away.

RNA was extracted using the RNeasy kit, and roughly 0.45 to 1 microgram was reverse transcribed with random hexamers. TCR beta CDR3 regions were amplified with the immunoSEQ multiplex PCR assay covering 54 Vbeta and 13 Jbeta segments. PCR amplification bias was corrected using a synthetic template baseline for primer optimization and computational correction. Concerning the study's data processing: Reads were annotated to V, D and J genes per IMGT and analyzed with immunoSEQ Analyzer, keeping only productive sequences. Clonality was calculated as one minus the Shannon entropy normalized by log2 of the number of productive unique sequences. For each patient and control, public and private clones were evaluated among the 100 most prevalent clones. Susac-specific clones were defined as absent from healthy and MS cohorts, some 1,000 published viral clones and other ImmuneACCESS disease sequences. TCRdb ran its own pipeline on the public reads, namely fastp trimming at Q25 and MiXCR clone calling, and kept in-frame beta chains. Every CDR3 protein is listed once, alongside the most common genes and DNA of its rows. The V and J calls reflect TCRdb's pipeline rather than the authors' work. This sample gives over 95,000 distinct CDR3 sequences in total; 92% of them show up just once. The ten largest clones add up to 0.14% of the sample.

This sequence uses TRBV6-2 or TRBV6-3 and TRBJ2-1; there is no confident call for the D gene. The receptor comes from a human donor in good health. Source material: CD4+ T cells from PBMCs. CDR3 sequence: CASSYSVSSYNEQFF. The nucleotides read TGTGCCAGCAGTTACTCGGTGAGCTCCTACAATGAGCAGTTCTTC.